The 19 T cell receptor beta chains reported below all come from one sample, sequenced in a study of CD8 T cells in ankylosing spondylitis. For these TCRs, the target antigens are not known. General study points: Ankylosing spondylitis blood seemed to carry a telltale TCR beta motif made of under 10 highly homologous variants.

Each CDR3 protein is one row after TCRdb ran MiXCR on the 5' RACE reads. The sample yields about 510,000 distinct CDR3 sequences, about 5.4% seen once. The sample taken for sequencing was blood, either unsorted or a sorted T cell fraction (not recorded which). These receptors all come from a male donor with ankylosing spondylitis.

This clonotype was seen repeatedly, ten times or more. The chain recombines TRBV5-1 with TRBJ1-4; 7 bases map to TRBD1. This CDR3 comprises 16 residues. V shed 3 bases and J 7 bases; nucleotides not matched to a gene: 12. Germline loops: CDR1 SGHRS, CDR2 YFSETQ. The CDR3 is CASSWGPGQILEKLFF. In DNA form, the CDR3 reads TGCGCCAGCAGCTGGGGTCCGGGACAGATCCTTGAAAAACTGTTTTTT.

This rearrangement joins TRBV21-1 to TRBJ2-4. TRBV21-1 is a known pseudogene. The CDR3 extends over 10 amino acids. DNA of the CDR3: TGTGCCAGCACCTTAAACATTCAGTACTTC. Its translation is CASTLNIQYF.

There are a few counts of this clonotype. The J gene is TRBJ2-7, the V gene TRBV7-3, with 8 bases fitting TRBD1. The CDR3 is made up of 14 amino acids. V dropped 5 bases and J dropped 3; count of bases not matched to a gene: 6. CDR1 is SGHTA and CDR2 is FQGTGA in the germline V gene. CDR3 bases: TGTGCCAGCAGCAGGACAGGGCAAGACTACGAGCAGTACTTC. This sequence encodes CASSRTGQDYEQYF.

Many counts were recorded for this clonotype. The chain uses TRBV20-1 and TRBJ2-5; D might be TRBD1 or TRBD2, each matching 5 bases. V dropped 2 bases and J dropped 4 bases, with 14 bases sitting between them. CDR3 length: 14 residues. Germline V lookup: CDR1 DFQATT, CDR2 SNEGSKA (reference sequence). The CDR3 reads CSARKWGRGETQYF. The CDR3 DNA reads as TGCAGTGCTAGAAAATGGGGCCGGGGAGAGACCCAGTACTTC.

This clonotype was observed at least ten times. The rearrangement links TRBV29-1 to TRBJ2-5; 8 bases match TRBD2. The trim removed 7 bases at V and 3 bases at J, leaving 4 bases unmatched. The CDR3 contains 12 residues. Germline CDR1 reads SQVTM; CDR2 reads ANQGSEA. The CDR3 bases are TGCAGCGCCGACGGGGGGGAAGAGACCCAGTACTTC. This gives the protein CSADGGEETQYF.

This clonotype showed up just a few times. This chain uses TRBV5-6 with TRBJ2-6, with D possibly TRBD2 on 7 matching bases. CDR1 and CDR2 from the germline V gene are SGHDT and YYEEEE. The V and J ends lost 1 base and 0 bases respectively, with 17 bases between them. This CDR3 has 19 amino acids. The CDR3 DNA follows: TGTGCCAGCAGCTTGCGCGGGGGCAGGGTAAGCTCTGGGGCCAACGTCCTGACTTTC. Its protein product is CASSLRGGRVSSGANVLTF. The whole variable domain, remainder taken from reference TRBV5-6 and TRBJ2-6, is DAGVTQSPTHLIKTRGQQVTLRCSPKSGHDTVSWYQQALGQGPQFIFQYYEEEERQRGNFPDRFSGHQFPNYSSELNVNALLLGDSALYLCASSLRGGRVSSGANVLTFGAGSRLTVL.

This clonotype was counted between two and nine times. In nucleotides, the CDR3 is TGTGCCAGCAGCGTAGGCATCTCCTACGAGCAGTACTTC. Encoded protein: CASSVGISYEQYF. The chain couples TRBV9 to TRBJ2-7; D remains unclear. Between the trimmed V and J ends, which lost 0 bases and 0 bases, there was a span of 4 bases. The CDR3 is 13 residues long. Germline CDR1 is SGDLS and CDR2 is YYNGEE.

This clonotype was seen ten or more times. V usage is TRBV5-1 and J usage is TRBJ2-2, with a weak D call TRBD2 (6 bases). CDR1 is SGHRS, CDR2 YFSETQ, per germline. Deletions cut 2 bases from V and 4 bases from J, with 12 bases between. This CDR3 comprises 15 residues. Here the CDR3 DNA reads TGCGCCAGCAGCTTCCCTAGCGCGGGCACCGGGGAGCTGTTTTTT. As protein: CASSFPSAGTGELFF. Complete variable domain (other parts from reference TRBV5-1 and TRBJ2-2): KAGVTQTPRYLIKTRGQQVTLSCSPISGHRSVSWYQQTPGQGLQFLFEYFSETQRNKGNFPGRFSGRQFSNSRSEMNVSTLELGDSALYLCASSFPSAGTGELFFGEGSRLTVL.

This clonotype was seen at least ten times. This CDR3 is CASTPAGAVYGNTIYF. The CDR3 nucleotides read TGCGCCAGCACTCCTGCGGGGGCTGTTTATGGAAACACCATATATTTT. The chain recombines TRBV5-1 with TRBJ1-3; TRBD1 is a possible D gene (6 bases). Germline V gene lookup returns CDR1 SGHRS and CDR2 YFSETQ. The CDR3 runs 16 residues. The ends were cut back, 6 bases at V and 3 bases at J, with 19 bases in the middle.

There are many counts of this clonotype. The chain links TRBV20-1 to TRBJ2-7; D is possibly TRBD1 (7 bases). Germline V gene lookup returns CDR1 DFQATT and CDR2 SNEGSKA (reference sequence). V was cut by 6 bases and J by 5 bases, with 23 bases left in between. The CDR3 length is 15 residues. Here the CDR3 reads CSAPRGAGEANEQYF. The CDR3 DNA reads TGCAGTGCCCCCAGGGGGGCAGGGGAAGCTAACGAGCAGTACTTC.

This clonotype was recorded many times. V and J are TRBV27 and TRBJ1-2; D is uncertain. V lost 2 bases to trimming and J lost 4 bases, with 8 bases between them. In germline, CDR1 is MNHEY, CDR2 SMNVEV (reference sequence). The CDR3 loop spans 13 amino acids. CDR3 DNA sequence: TGTGCCAGCAGTTTAGTAGAGGGCTATGGCTACACCTTC. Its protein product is CASSLVEGYGYTF.

The chain's CDR3 is CSAPWLAGVTDTQYF. CDR3 bases: TGCAGTGCCCCCTGGCTAGCGGGAGTCACAGATACGCAGTATTTT. J is TRBJ2-3 and V is TRBV20-1, with 10 bases lining up with TRBD2. J was trimmed by 2 bases and V by 6 bases; bases with no gene match: 8. Germline V lookup: CDR1 DFQATT, CDR2 SNEGSKA (reference sequence). The CDR3 totals 15 residues.

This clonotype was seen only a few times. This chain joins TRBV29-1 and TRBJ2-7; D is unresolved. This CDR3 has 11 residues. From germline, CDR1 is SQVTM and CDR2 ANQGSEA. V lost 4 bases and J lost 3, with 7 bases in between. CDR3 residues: CSVGDHYEQYF. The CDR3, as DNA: TGCAGCGTTGGGGATCACTACGAGCAGTACTTC.

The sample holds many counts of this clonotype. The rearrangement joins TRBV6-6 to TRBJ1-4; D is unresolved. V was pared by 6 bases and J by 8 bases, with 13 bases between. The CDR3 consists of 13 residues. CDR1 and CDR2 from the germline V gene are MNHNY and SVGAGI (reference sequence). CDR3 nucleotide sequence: TGTGCCAGCAGCCGAGGACTGGGGGAAAAACTGTTTTTT. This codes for CASSRGLGEKLFF.

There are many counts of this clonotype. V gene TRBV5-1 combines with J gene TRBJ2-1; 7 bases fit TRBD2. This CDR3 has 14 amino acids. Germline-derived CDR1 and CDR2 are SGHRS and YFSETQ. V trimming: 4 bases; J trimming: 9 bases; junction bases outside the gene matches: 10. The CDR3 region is CASSPRLARAEQFF. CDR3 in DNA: TGCGCCAGCAGCCCGCGACTAGCTAGGGCTGAGCAGTTCTTC.

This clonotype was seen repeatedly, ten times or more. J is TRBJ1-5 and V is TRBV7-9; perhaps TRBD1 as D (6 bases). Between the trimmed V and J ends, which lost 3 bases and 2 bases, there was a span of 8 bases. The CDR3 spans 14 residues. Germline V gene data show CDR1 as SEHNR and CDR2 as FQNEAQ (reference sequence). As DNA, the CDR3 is TGTGCCAGCAGCTTTGAGGGGGGCAATCAGCCCCAGCATTTT. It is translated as CASSFEGGNQPQHF.

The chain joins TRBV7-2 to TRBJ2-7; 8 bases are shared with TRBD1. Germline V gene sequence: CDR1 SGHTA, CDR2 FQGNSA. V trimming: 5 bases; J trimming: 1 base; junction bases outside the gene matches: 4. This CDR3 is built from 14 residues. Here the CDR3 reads CASSPDRDSYEQYF. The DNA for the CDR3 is TGTGCCAGCAGCCCGGACAGGGATTCCTACGAGCAGTACTTC. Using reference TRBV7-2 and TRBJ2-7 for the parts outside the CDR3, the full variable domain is GAGVSQSPSNKVTEKGKDVELRCDPISGHTALYWYRQSLGQGLEFLIYFQGNSAPDKSGLPSDRFSAERTGGSVSTLTIQRTQQEDSAVYLCASSPDRDSYEQYFGPGTRLTVT.

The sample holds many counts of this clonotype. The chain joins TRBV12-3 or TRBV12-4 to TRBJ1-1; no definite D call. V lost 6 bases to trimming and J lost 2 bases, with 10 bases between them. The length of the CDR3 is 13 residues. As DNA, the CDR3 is TGTGCCAGCAGCCCTCGGCCTAACACTGAAGCTTTCTTT. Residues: CASSPRPNTEAFF.

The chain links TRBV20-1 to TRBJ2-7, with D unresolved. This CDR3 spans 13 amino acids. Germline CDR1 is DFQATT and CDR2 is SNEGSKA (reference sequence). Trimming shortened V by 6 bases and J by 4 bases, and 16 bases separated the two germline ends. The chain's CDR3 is CSAASRLDYEQYF. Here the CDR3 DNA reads TGCAGTGCCGCATCGAGGCTTGATTACGAGCAGTACTTC.